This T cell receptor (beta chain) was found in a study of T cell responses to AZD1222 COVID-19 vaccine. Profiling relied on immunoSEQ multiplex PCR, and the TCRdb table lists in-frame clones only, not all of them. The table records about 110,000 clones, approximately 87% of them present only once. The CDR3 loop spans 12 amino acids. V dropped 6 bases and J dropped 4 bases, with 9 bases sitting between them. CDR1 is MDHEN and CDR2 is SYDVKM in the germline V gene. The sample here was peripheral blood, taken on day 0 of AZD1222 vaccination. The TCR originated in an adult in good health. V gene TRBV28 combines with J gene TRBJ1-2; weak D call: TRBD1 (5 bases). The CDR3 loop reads CASRSGLYGYTF. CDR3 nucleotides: TGTGCCAGCAGGTCAGGGCTCTATGGCTACACCTTC.